This T cell receptor beta chain derives from a study of human T cells and chemical hapten exposure (dated by TCRdb to the early 2020s). Concerning the study at large: Libraries were pooled for sequencing, and variation in per-sample TCR yields was attributed mainly to small differences in library volumes within the pool. In alopecia patients, the study followed how the peripheral blood TCR repertoire changed in vivo over primary and secondary sensitization to diphenylcyclopropenone (DPC), a hapten. Both TCR alpha and TCR beta chains were sequenced from each blood RNA sample. Study-wide conclusions, independent of this receptor: DPC sensitization did not change how many TCRs were above 1 in 1000 frequency, and no evidence was found of alterations in global repertoire structure. Repeated subsampling changed both the strength of the expansion versus patch-test correlation and the threshold at which the correlation became significant.

This clonotype has ten or more counts. This receptor's antigen is unknown. Base qualities are not provided; no much larger clone lies one nucleotide away. In light of the paper, this sample's time point label describes: healthy volunteer bleed at 6 weeks. Total RNA was isolated from unfractionated whole blood collected in Tempus Blood RNA tubes. Five or six healthy volunteers were used as TCR sequencing controls and were bled at day 0, 2 weeks and 6 weeks. The protocol used for the library was RACE. Sequenced using a NextSeq 500. Library preparation attached unique molecular identifiers to individual cDNA molecules for quantitative, reproducible TCR counting. On the study's bioinformatics: Samples had a median of roughly 100,000 TCRs, with a range from roughly 20,000 to 690,600. The Decombinator software suite was used to annotate V, J and CDR3 in the TCR reads. To make PS versus PT1 abundance plots, every sample was subsampled to the same number of TCRs (28,000). Expanded TCRs were defined as absent before sensitization and observed at least eight times at the 2-week time point. TCRdb applied fastp at Q25 and MiXCR to the public reads, then kept only in-frame beta chains. Each CDR3 protein gets just one entry, which takes the most common genes and DNA from the rows behind it. Clone size and V and J calls follow TCRdb, not the original study. The sample table lists about 77,000 distinct CDR3 sequences, around 9.4% of them with a count of one. Of the sample, 1.7% falls within the top ten clones.

The TCR sequence derives from a female donor in good health. Some clones in this sample may be carry-over from other donors' samples. The specimen sequenced was whole blood.

At the DNA level, the sequence is TGTGCCAGCAGTCGCACCGGGGAGCTGTTTTTT. It is translated as CASSRTGELFF. The chain is encoded by TRBV6-2 or TRBV6-3 joined to TRBJ2-2; the D gene lacks a confident call. The CDR3, from cysteine to phenylalanine, totals 11 residues. This entry keeps only the CDR3 DNA: 33 bases, framed from base 1. V loses 5 bases of germline sequence and J loses 4 bases, and the interval between the two ends is 2 bases. The germline V gene provides CDR1 MNHEY and CDR2 SVGEGT.